The clone carrying this T cell receptor (beta chain) was recorded a few times. The data were taken from a study of early T cells in non-severe SARS-CoV-2 infection. About the research overall: Investigators sequenced bulk RNA drawn from unsorted whole blood, and chains remained unpaired.

Individually, cDNA molecules had unique molecular identifiers attached to them. TCRdb ran MiXCR on the 5' RACE reads and lists one entry per CDR3 protein. The sample yields roughly 20,000 distinct CDR3 sequences, about 4% seen once. The V end lost 2 bases, the J end lost 7 bases, and 5 bases lay between the germline ends. The length of the CDR3 is 11 residues. Germline values: CDR1 MDHEN, CDR2 SYDVKM. The TCR comes from an adult who was a healthcare worker with PCR-confirmed SARS-CoV-2 infection or an uninfected control (not recorded which). Sample: whole blood. The V call is TRBV28, the J call TRBJ1-1; maybe TRBD1 (5 bases). CDR3 amino acids: CASSLGGEAFF. CDR3 DNA: TGTGCCAGCAGTTTAGGGGGTGAAGCTTTCTTT.